Listed below are T cell receptor beta chains from one sample, sequenced in a study of shared clonotypes between healthy human individuals. Sequenced by immunoSEQ multiplex PCR; TCRdb stores in-frame clones only, minus some. The data show roughly 890,000 clones, 90% to 95% seen once. Sequencing input: naive CD8+ T cells sorted from blood. These receptor sequences come from a man aged 25 to 40 in good health. The CDR3 runs from the conserved cysteine through the conserved F or W. The D gene is left open where the match is weak. Where a row states a size, it is once, few, many or the class of an expanded clone; other rows omit it.

d_gene | abundance | j_gene | v_gene | CDR3aa | CDR3nt
- | once | TRBJ2-1 | TRBV4-2 | CASCSLIGNNEQFF | TGTGCCAGCTGCTCCCTGATAGGGAACAATGAGCAGTTCTTC
- | - | TRBJ2-1 | TRBV28 | CASSLRVAYNEQFF | TGTGCCAGCAGTTTAAGGGTGGCCTACAATGAGCAGTTCTTC
- | few | TRBJ1-5 | TRBV11-2 | CASSGFSNQPQHF | TGTGCCAGCAGCGGATTTAGCAATCAGCCCCAGCATTTT
TRBD1 | - | TRBJ1-5 | TRBV7-8 | CASSPWGQVQPQHF | TGTGCCAGCAGCCCGTGGGGACAGGTACAGCCCCAGCATTTT
- | - | TRBJ1-1 | TRBV27 | CASRGELGGGAEAFF | TGTGCCAGCAGAGGGGAGCTAGGGGGGGGCGCTGAAGCTTTCTTT
- | - | TRBJ2-7 | TRBV19 | CASSMGDTYEQYF | TGTGCCAGTAGTATGGGCGACACCTACGAGCAGTACTTC
TRBD2 | - | TRBJ2-7 | TRBV5-6 | CASSPGTSGSSYEQYF | TGTGCCAGCAGCCCTGGGACTAGCGGATCCTCCTACGAGCAGTACTTC
TRBD2 | - | TRBJ2-2 | TRBV5-8 | CASSSGTSAPPGELFF | TGTGCCAGCAGCTCAGGGACTAGCGCCCCACCCGGGGAGCTGTTTTTT
- | - | TRBJ1-5 | TRBV7-5 | CARSPTTHQPQHF | TGTGCCAGAAGCCCAACCACTCATCAGCCCCAGCATTTT
- | once | TRBJ1-2 | TRBV9 | CASSVATGGGYGYTF | TGTGCCAGCAGCGTAGCAACGGGAGGGGGCTATGGCTACACCTTC
TRBD2 | - | TRBJ2-1 | TRBV5-8 | CASSLRGGSYNEQFF | TGTGCCAGCAGCTTGAGGGGAGGGTCCTACAATGAGCAGTTCTTC
- | - | TRBJ1-1 | TRBV29-1 | CSVEQDSNTEAFF | TGCAGCGTTGAACAAGACAGTAACACTGAAGCTTTCTTT
TRBD2 | - | TRBJ2-5 | TRBV14 | CASSQVRGRARETQYF | TGTGCCAGCAGCCAAGTCCGCGGGAGGGCCCGAGAGACCCAGTACTTC
- | - | TRBJ2-5 | TRBV2 | CASSVSLRQETQYF | TGTGCCAGCAGTGTAAGCTTGCGACAAGAGACCCAGTACTTC
TRBD2 | - | TRBJ2-7 | TRBV10-2 | CASRGLAGFYEQYF | TGCGCCAGCAGAGGACTAGCGGGGTTCTACGAGCAGTACTTC
- | - | TRBJ1-2 | TRBV9 | CASSADDRIYGYTF | TGTGCCAGCAGCGCTGATGACAGGATCTATGGCTACACCTTC
- | few | TRBJ2-1 | TRBV2 | CASSVGKYNEQFF | TGTGCCAGCAGTGTTGGAAAGTACAATGAGCAGTTCTTC
TRBD2 | once | TRBJ2-1 | TRBV11-2 | CASSGAGGEYNEQFF | TGTGCCAGCAGCGGAGCGGGGGGGGAATACAATGAGCAGTTCTTC
- | once | TRBJ2-5 | TRBV29-1 | CSVEGVQYRPSETQYF | TGCAGCGTTGAAGGAGTGCAGTACCGTCCATCGGAGACCCAGTACTTC
- | once | TRBJ2-1 | TRBV27 | CASSPTLDEQFF | TGTGCCAGCAGTCCCACTTTGGATGAGCAGTTCTTC
TRBD1 | once | TRBJ2-7 | TRBV10-2 | CASSESGGQGSYEQYF | TGCGCCAGCAGTGAGTCGGGGGGACAGGGATCCTACGAGCAGTACTTC
- | once | TRBJ2-1 | TRBV11-2 | CASSLEVLAQPDYNEQFF | TGTGCCAGCAGCTTAGAGGTGTTAGCGCAACCCGACTACAATGAGCAGTTCTTC
- | - | TRBJ2-3 | TRBV11-1 | CASSFWVTDTQYF | TGTGCCAGCAGCTTTTGGGTTACAGATACGCAGTATTTT
TRBD1 | - | TRBJ1-5 | TRBV2 | CASSEQLGTVNQPQHF | TGTGCCAGCAGTGAACAGCTCGGGACAGTGAATCAGCCCCAGCATTTT
TRBD1 | - | TRBJ1-5 | TRBV4-1 | CASSQDDREVQPQHF | TGCGCCAGCAGCCAGGATGACAGGGAAGTACAGCCCCAGCATTTT
- | - | TRBJ2-7 | TRBV13 | CASRMVSSYEQYF | TGTGCCAGCAGAATGGTAAGCTCCTACGAGCAGTACTTC
- | - | TRBJ2-7 | TRBV27 | CAPKVRMDF | TGTGCCCCTAAGGTCAGAATGGACTTC
TRBD2 | - | TRBJ2-7 | TRBV14 | CASSQLLGTSSYEQYF | TGTGCCAGCAGCCAATTACTCGGGACTAGTTCTTACGAGCAGTACTTC
TRBD1 | once | TRBJ1-5 | TRBV15 | CATSDFRQGDQPQHF | TGTGCCACCAGCGATTTTAGGCAGGGGGATCAGCCCCAGCATTTT
- | - | TRBJ2-7 | TRBV28 | CASNTEVIGYTNEQYF | TGTGCCAGCAACACTGAGGTTATAGGGTACACAAACGAGCAGTACTTC
- | - | TRBJ2-1 | TRBV9 | CASSVSQDRAGVNEQFF | TGTGCCAGCAGCGTAAGCCAGGACAGGGCGGGAGTCAATGAGCAGTTCTTC
- | - | TRBJ2-5 | TRBV6-5 | CASSVAGEGETQYF | TGTGCCAGCAGTGTGGCAGGGGAGGGAGAGACCCAGTACTTC
TRBD2 | - | TRBJ2-1 | TRBV7-6 | CASSPGTSGAYNEQFF | TGTGCCAGCAGCCCGGGGACTAGCGGGGCCTACAATGAGCAGTTCTTC
TRBD2 | - | TRBJ2-1 | TRBV9 | CASSPRGLAGPYNEQFF | TGTGCCAGCAGCCCCAGAGGACTAGCGGGACCATACAATGAGCAGTTCTTC
- | once | TRBJ2-2 | TRBV5-8 | CASSLLRGELFF | TGTGCCAGCAGCTTATTGAGAGGGGAGCTGTTTTTT
- | - | TRBJ1-2 | TRBV7-9 | CASSGVGGDYGYTF | TGTGCCAGCAGCGGCGTAGGGGGGGACTATGGCTACACCTTC
- | - | TRBJ1-1 | TRBV27 | CASSRIQVNTEAFF | TGTGCCAGCAGCCGGATCCAGGTGAACACTGAAGCTTTCTTT
TRBD2 | - | TRBJ2-7 | TRBV28 | CASSSLSGRAGGEQYF | TGTGCCAGCAGTTCCTTAAGCGGGAGGGCCGGGGGCGAGCAGTACTTC
TRBD2 | - | TRBJ2-1 | TRBV9 | CASSVGLAGSNEQFF | TGTGCCAGCAGCGTCGGACTAGCGGGGAGCAATGAGCAGTTCTTC
- | - | TRBJ1-1 | TRBV5-1 | CASGDSGARGTEAFF | TGCGCCAGTGGGGACTCGGGTGCACGGGGAACTGAAGCTTTCTTT
- | - | TRBJ2-3 | TRBV2 | CASSEAGARGGLTDTQYF | TGTGCCAGCAGTGAAGCGGGAGCTCGAGGGGGGCTCACAGATACGCAGTATTTT
TRBD2 | - | TRBJ2-7 | TRBV19 | CASSIRLAGGPGTYEQYF | TGTGCCAGTAGTATACGTCTAGCGGGAGGCCCCGGTACCTACGAGCAGTACTTC
TRBD2 | - | TRBJ2-1 | TRBV7-7 | CATGTSGSPPNEQFF | TGTGCCACCGGGACTAGCGGGAGCCCCCCCAATGAGCAGTTCTTC
- | - | TRBJ2-5 | TRBV21-1 | CASSWGLTGGGQETQYF | TGTGCCAGCAGCTGGGGGCTCACGGGAGGAGGACAAGAGACCCAGTACTTC
TRBD2 | - | TRBJ2-3 | TRBV7-6 | CASSLITSASTDTQYF | TGTGCCAGCAGCTTAATCACTAGCGCGAGCACAGATACGCAGTATTTT
TRBD1 | - | TRBJ2-7 | TRBV27 | CASSLSGQGPYEQYF | TGTGCCAGCAGTTTATCGGGACAGGGCCCCTACGAGCAGTACTTC
- | - | TRBJ1-1 | TRBV28 | CASSPAGYTEAFF | TGTGCCAGCAGTCCAGCGGGTTACACTGAAGCTTTCTTT